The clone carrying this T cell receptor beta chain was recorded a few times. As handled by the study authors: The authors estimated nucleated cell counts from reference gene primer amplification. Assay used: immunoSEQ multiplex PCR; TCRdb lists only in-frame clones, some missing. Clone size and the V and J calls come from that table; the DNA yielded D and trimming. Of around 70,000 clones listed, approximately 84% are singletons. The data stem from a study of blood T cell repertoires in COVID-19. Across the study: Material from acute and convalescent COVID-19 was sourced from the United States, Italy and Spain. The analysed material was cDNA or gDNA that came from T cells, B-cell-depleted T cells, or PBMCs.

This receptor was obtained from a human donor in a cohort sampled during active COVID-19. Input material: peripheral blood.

The CDR3 protein is CASSEAGQAGFQPQHF. Written as DNA, the CDR3 is TGTGCCAGCAGTGAAGCGGGGCAGGCCGGTTTTCAGCCCCAGCATTTT. The chain couples TRBV2 to TRBJ1-5, with D tentatively TRBD1 (5 bases). Germline V gene sequence: CDR1 SNHLY, CDR2 FYNNEI. Deletions cut 0 bases from V and 6 bases from J, with 15 bases between. The CDR3 is made up of 16 amino acids.